The clone carrying this TCR beta chain was counted a few times. Antigen unknown. TCRdb keeps only in-frame clones here, not all; method: immunoSEQ multiplex PCR. The sample consists of just over 50,000 clones, 80% to 85% of them appearing once. The record originates from a study of OX40 agonist ivuxolimab in advanced cancers. Turning to the study itself: Three dose-escalation patients had partial responses: one with hepatocellular carcinoma and two with cutaneous melanoma.

Notes on the study in general: At 0.1 to 3.0 mg/kg and by week 6, CD4+ and CD8+ T cells in the blood had expanded clonally. Near-lowest levels of clonal expansion characterized partial responders at 0.1-3.0 mg/kg.

This CDR3 is 14 amino acids long. The J gene is TRBJ1-4, the V gene TRBV21-1; whether TRBD1, the table's D call, matches the DNA was not checked. TRBV21-1 is described as a pseudogene. The input for sequencing was CD4+ or CD8+ T cells sorted from blood, taken in a trial of the OX40 agonist ivuxolimab. The TCR sequence derives from an adult with an advanced solid tumor such as melanoma, head and neck, liver or kidney cancer. This CDR3 reads CASSIRGHRAGMFF. CDR3 in DNA: TGTGCCAGCAGCATTAGGGGGCACCGGGCGGGGATGTTTTTT.